This T cell receptor beta chain was identified in a study of shared T cell receptors in the human thymus. V lost 4 bases to trimming and J lost 3 bases; unmatched junction nucleotides: 14. CDR3 size: 18 residues. The germline CDR1 and CDR2 sequences are MNHEY and SMNVEV (reference sequence). Method: immunoSEQ multiplex PCR; TCRdb's copy keeps in-frame clones and lacks some. Of hundreds of thousands of clones in the sample, about 89% are singletons; the top ten hold over 0.008%. The data were also submitted as part of a second study, on human thymus T cells. That report adds: Thymic and blood repertoires seemed to favor certain V and J genes. Thymic repertoires of unrelated individuals were reported in related research to overlap highly.

Material for sequencing was thymocytes. The TCR sequence derives from a boy under two years old with a congenital heart defect. This sequence joins TRBV27 and TRBJ2-1; 8 positions match TRBD2. CDR3: CASSSGPRGTRGYNEQFF. Here the CDR3 DNA reads TGTGCCAGCAGTTCCGGCCCGCGGGGGACTAGGGGCTACAATGAGCAGTTCTTC.